Sequencing of this TCR beta chain was carried out in a study of T-cell reconstitution after alpha-beta-depleted transplantation in children. The TCRbeta library incorporated unique molecular identifiers. TCRdb ran MiXCR on the PCR reads and lists one entry per CDR3 protein. In the table there are hundreds of thousands of distinct CDR3 sequences, about 33% of which are singletons. The CDR3 length is 12 residues. Per germline, CDR1 KGHDR and CDR2 SFDVKD. V was cut by 5 bases and J by 15 bases, with 16 bases left in between. The sequence came from a human donor who donated a stem cell graft to a child with aplastic anemia. The sequenced sample was PBMCs from the stem cell graft donor, obtained from the stem cell graft. This chain joins TRBV24-1 and TRBJ2-1; a weak D match, TRBD2 (5 bases). CDR3 region: CATSGGIDKRFF. CDR3 nucleotide sequence: TGTGCCACCAGTGGAGGGATCGATAAGAGGTTCTTC.